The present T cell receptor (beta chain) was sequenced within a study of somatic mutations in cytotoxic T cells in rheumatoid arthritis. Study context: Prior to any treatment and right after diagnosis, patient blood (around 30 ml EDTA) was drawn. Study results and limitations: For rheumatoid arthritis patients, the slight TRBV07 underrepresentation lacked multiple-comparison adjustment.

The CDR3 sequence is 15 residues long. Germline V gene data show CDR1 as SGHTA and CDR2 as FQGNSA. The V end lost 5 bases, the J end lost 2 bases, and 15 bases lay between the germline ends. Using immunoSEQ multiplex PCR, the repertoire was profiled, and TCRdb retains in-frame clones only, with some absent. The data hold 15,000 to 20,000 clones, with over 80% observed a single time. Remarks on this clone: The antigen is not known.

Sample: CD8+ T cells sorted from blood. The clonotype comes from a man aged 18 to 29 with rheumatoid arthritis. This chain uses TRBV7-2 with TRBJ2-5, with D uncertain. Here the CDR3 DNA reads TGTGCCAGCAGCCTGTACACAGCTCTACAAGAGACCCAGTACTTC. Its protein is CASSLYTALQETQYF. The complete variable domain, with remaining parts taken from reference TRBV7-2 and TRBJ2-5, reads GAGVSQSPSNKVTEKGKDVELRCDPISGHTALYWYRQSLGQGLEFLIYFQGNSAPDKSGLPSDRFSAERTGGSVSTLTIQRTQQEDSAVYLCASSLYTALQETQYFGPGTRLLVL.